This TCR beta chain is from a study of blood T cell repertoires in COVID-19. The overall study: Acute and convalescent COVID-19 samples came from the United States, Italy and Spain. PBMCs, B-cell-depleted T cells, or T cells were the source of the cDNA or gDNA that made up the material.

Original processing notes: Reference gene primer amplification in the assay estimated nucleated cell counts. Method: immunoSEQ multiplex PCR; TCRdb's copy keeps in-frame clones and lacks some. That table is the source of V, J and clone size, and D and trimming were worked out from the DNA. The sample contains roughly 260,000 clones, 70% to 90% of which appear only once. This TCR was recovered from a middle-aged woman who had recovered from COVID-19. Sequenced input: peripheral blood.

The CDR3 here is CASSSTGQVGPQHF. In DNA form, the CDR3 reads TGTGCCAGCAGCTCGACAGGCCAGGTTGGGCCCCAGCATTTT. V is TRBV7-2 and J is TRBJ1-5; D is perhaps TRBD1 (6 bases). The CDR3 sequence is 14 residues long. The V and J ends lost 4 bases and 9 bases respectively, with 16 bases between them. Germline lookup yields CDR1 SGHTA and CDR2 FQGNSA.